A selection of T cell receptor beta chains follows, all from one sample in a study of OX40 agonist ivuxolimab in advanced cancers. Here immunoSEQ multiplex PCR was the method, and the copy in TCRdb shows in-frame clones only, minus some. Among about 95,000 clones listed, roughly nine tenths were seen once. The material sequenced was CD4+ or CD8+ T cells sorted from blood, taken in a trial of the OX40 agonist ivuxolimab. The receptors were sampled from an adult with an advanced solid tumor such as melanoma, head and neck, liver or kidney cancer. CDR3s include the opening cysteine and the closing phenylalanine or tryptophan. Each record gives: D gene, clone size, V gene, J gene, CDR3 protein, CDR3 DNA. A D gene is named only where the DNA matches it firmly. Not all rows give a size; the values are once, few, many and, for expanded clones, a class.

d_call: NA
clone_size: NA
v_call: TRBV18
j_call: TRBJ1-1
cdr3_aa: CASSPPGANTEAFF
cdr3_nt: TGTGCCAGCTCACCCCCCGGGGCGAACACTGAAGCTTTCTTT

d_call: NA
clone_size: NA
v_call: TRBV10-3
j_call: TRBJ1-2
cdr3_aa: CAISVKENYGYTF
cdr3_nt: TGTGCCATCAGTGTGAAGGAGAACTATGGCTACACCTTC

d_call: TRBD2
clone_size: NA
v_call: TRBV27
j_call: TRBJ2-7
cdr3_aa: CASSGLAGKYEQYF
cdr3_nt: TGTGCCAGTTCGGGACTAGCGGGAAAATACGAGCAGTACTTC

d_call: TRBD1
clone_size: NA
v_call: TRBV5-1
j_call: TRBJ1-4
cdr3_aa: CASSPQGAVEKLFF
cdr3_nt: TGCGCCAGCAGCCCACAGGGGGCTGTTGAAAAACTGTTTTTT

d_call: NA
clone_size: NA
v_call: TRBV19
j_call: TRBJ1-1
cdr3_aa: CASSILLRGGTEAFF
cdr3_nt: TGTGCCAGTAGTATACTCTTGCGGGGCGGAACTGAAGCTTTCTTT

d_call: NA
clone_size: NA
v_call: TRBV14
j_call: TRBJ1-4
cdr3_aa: CASSQATTTNEKLFF
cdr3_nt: TGTGCCAGCAGCCAGGCAACAACAACTAATGAAAAACTGTTTTTT

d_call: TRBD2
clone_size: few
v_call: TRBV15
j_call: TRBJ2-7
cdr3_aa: CATSSQTSGSLKQYF
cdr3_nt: TGTGCCACCAGCTCCCAGACTAGCGGGAGTCTGAAGCAGTACTTC

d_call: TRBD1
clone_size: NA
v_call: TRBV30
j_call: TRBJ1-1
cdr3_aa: CACDRATTEAFF
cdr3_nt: TGTGCCTGCGACAGGGCGACCACTGAAGCTTTCTTT

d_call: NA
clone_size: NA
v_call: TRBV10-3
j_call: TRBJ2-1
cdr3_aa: CAISEDYNEQFF
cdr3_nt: TGTGCCATCAGTGAGGACTACAATGAGCAGTTCTTC

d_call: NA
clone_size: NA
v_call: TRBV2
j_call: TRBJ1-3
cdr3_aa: CASRSLGNTIYF
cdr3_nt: TGTGCCAGCAGGAGTTTAGGAAACACCATATATTTT

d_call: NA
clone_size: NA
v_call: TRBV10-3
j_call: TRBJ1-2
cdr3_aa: CAISNTGLGYTF
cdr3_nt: TGTGCCATCAGTAATACAGGGTTAGGCTACACCTTC

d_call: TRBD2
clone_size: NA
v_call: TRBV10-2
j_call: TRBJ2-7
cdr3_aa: CASKRTSGGYEQYF
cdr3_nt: TGCGCCAGCAAAAGGACTAGCGGGGGCTACGAGCAGTACTTC

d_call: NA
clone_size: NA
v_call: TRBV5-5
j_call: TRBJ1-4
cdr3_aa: CASSRVGSGIKLFF
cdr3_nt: TGTGCCAGCAGCCGGGTGGGATCAGGCATCAAACTGTTTTTT

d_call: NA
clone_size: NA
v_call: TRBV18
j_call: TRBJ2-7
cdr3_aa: CASSPRAYEQYF
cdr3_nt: TGTGCCAGCTCACCTAGGGCCTACGAGCAGTACTTC

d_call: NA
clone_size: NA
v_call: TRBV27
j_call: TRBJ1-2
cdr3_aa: CASKGGGRYGYTF
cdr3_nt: TGTGCCAGCAAAGGCGGGGGCCGTTATGGCTACACCTTC

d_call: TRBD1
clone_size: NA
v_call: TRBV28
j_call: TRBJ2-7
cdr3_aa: CASSSGQGSYEQYF
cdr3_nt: TGTGCCAGCAGTTCGGGACAGGGGAGCTACGAGCAGTACTTC

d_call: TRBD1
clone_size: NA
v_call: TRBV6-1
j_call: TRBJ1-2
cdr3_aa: CASSGQGTLANYGYTF
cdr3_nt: TGTGCCAGCAGTGGACAGGGAACTTTAGCTAACTATGGCTACACCTTC

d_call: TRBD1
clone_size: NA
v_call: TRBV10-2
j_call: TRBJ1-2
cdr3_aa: CASTAGQGYGYTF
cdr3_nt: TGCGCCAGCACCGCGGGACAGGGCTATGGCTACACCTTC

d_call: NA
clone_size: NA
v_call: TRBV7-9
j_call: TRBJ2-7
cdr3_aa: CASSLEGPPYEQYF
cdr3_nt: TGTGCCAGCAGCTTAGAGGGCCCACCCTACGAGCAGTACTTC

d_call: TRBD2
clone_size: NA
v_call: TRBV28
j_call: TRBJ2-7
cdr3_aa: CASSPRAGTSGSSGYEQYF
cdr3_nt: TGTGCCAGCAGTCCCAGGGCGGGGACTAGCGGGAGTAGCGGCTACGAGCAGTACTTC

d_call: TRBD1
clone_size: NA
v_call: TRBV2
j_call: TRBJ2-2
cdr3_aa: CASGQAGSNTGELFF
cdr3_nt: TGTGCCAGCGGACAGGCCGGATCGAACACCGGGGAGCTGTTTTTT

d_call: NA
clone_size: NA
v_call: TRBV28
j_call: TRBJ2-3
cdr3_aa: CASSLRRTSTDTQYF
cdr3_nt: TGTGCCAGCAGTCTTCGGAGGACTAGCACAGATACGCAGTATTTT

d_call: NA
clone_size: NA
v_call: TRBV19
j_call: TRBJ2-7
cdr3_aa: CASSIFGEPYEQYF
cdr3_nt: TGTGCCAGTAGTATATTTGGGGAGCCCTACGAGCAGTACTTC

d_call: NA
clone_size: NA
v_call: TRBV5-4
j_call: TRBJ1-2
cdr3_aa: CASSLVIGNYGYTF
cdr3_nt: TGTGCCAGCAGCTTGGTTATCGGTAACTATGGCTACACCTTC

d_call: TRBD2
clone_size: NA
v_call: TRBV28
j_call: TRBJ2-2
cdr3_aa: CASRAGTRNTGELFF
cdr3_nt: TGTGCCAGCAGAGCCGGGACTAGGAACACCGGGGAGCTGTTTTTT

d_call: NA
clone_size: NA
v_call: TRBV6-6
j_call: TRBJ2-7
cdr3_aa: CASSYSETAYGQYF
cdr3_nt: TGTGCCAGCAGTTACTCGGAGACAGCCTACGGGCAGTACTTC

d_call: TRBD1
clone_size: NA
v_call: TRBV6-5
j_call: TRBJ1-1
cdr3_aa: CASRLYGTVVTEAFF
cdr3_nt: TGTGCCAGCAGGCTCTACGGGACAGTCGTCACTGAAGCTTTCTTT

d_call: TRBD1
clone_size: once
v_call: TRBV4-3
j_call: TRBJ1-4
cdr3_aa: CASSQGNTGVNEKLFF
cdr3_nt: TGCGCCAGCAGCCAAGGGAACACAGGGGTGAATGAAAAACTGTTTTTT

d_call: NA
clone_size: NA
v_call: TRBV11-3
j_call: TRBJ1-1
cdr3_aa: CASSPTVGGEGTEAFF
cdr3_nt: TGTGCCAGCAGCCCCACGGTGGGGGGGGAGGGGACTGAAGCTTTCTTT

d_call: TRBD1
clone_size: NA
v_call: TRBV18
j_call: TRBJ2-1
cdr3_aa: CASSRDSSYNEQFF
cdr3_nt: TGTGCCAGCTCACGGGACAGCTCCTACAATGAGCAGTTCTTC

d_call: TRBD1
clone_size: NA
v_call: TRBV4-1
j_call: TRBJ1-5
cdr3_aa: CASSLDRGQPQHF
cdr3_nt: TGCGCCAGCAGCCTGGACAGGGGACAGCCCCAGCATTTT

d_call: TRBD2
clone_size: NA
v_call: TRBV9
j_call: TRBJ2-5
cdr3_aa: CASSSSGTTSFETQYF
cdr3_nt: TGTGCCAGCAGCTCCTCCGGGACTACCTCTTTTGAGACCCAGTACTTC

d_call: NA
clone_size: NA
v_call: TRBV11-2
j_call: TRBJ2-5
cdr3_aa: CASSRSAGQGTQYF
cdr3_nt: TGTGCCAGCAGCCGCAGCGCGGGGCAAGGGACCCAGTACTTC

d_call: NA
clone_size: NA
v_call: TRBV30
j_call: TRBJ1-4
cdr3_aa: CALERDSENEKLFF
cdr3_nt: TGTGCCTTAGAACGTGACAGCGAGAATGAAAAACTGTTTTTT

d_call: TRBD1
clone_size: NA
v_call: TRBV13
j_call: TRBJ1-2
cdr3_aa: CASSRDRGANYGYTF
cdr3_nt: TGTGCCAGCAGCAGAGACAGGGGCGCCAACTATGGCTACACCTTC

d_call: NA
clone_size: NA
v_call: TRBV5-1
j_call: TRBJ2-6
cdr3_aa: CASSPPNVAGANVLTF
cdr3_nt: TGCGCCAGCAGCCCCCCGAATGTGGCTGGGGCCAACGTCCTGACTTTC

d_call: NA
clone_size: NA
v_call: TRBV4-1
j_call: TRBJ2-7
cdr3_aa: CASSQGVPKDEQYF
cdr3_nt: TGCGCCAGCAGCCAGGGAGTCCCAAAGGACGAGCAGTACTTC

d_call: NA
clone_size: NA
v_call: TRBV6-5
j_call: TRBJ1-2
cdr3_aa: CASPRHGYTF
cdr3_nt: TGTGCCAGCCCCCGACATGGCTACACCTTC

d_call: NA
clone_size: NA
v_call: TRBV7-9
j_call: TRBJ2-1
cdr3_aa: CASSLKDQVHEQFF
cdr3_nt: TGTGCCAGCAGCTTAAAGGACCAGGTGCATGAGCAGTTCTTC

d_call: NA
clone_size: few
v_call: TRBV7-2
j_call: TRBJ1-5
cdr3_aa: CASSGSWGPGHRQPQHF
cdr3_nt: TGTGCCAGCAGCGGTAGCTGGGGGCCAGGTCATCGTCAGCCCCAGCATTTT

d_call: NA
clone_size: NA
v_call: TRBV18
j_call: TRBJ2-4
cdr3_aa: CASSPPGAKNIQYF
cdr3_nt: TGTGCCAGCTCACCACCCGGAGCCAAAAACATTCAGTACTTC

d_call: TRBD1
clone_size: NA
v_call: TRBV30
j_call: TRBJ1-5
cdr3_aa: CAWNTQGRGQPQHF
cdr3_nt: TGTGCCTGGAACACACAGGGGCGCGGACAGCCCCAGCATTTT

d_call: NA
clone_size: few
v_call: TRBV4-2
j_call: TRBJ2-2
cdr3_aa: CASSQEARFTGELFF
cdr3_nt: TGTGCCAGCAGCCAAGAAGCCAGATTCACCGGGGAGCTGTTTTTT

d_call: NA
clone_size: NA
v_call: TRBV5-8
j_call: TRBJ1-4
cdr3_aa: CASRRGATNEKLFF
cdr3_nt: TGTGCCAGCAGGCGGGGTGCAACTAATGAAAAACTGTTTTTT

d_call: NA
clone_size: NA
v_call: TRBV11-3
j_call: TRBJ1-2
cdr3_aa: CASSLTRQGVYTF
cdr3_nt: TGTGCCAGCAGCTTAACCCGGCAAGGTGTCTACACCTTC

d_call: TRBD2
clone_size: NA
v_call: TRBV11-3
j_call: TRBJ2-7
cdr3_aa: CASSSWGLAGEQYF
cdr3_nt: TGTGCCAGCAGCTCCTGGGGACTAGCGGGGGAGCAGTACTTC

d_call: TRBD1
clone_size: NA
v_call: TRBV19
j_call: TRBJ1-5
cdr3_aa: CASRQGGLGNQPQHF
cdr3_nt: TGTGCCAGCCGACAAGGGGGCTTAGGTAATCAGCCCCAGCATTTT

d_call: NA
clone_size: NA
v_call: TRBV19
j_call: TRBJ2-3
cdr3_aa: CASNSVSSTDTQYF
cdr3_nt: TGTGCCAGTAACTCAGTCTCTAGCACAGATACGCAGTATTTT

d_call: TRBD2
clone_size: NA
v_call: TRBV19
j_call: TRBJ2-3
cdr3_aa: CASSTSGRDTQYF
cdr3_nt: TGTGCCAGTAGTACTAGCGGGAGGGATACGCAGTATTTT

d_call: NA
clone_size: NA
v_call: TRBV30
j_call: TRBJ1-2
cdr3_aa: CAWSFGDGNYGYTF
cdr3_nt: TGTGCCTGGAGTTTTGGGGACGGGAACTATGGCTACACCTTC

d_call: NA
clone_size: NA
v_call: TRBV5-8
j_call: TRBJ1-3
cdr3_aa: CASSLVPGNTIYF
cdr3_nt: TGTGCCAGCAGCTTGGTTCCGGGAAACACCATATATTTT

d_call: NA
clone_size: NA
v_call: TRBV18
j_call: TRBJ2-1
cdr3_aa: CASSPNRDVNEQFF
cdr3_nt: TGTGCCAGCTCACCAAACAGGGACGTCAATGAGCAGTTCTTC

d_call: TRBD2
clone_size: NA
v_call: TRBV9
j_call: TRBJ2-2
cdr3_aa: CASSAGREYGELFF
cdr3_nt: TGTGCCAGCAGCGCCGGGCGGGAGTACGGGGAGCTGTTTTTT